This is a list of T cell receptor beta chains from one sample in a study of T cell responses to AZD1222 COVID-19 vaccine. The repertoire was sequenced with immunoSEQ multiplex PCR; TCRdb's copy has only in-frame clones and lacks some. The table records tens of thousands of clones, 70% to 80% of them present only once. This sample comprised peripheral blood, obtained on day 0 of AZD1222 vaccination. These TCRs come from an adult in good health. Both conserved end residues are part of each CDR3. D genes are given only for firm matches. Rows give clone size only sometimes, using once, few, many, or a class for an expanded clone.

NA | TRBJ1-2 | TRBV4-1 | NA | CASSQESATIHYGYTF | TGCGCCAGCAGCCAAGAATCGGCCACTATACACTATGGCTACACCTTC
NA | TRBJ1-5 | TRBV2 | NA | CASSDLRGNQPQHF | TGTGCCAGCAGTGACCTGAGGGGCAATCAGCCCCAGCATTTT
NA | TRBJ2-1 | TRBV21-1 | NA | CASSKESGSYEQFF | TGTGCCAGCAGCAAAGAGAGCGGGAGCTATGAGCAGTTCTTC
few | TRBJ2-5 | TRBV5-6 | TRBD2 | CASRASGREYF | TGTGCCAGCAGGGCTAGCGGGAGGGAGTACTTC
NA | TRBJ2-4 | TRBV27 | TRBD1 | CASSYGQGWDIQYF | TGTGCCAGCAGTTATGGACAGGGTTGGGACATTCAGTACTTC
NA | TRBJ2-3 | TRBV1 | NA | CTSTERESTDTQYF | TGCACCAGCACCGAGCGGGAGAGCACAGATACGCAGTATTTT
once | TRBJ2-2 | TRBV5-1 | TRBD1 | CASTSGQYTGELFF | TGCGCCAGCACCTCGGGACAGTACACCGGGGAGCTGTTTTTT
once | TRBJ2-7 | TRBV15 | NA | CATSRDQGGSYEQYF | TGTGCCACCAGCAGAGATCAAGGGGGATCCTACGAGCAGTACTTC
NA | TRBJ1-2 | TRBV7-9 | NA | CASSLARVDLRGYTF | TGTGCCAGCAGCCTAGCAAGGGTAGATTTGCGTGGCTACACCTTC
few | TRBJ2-3 | TRBV3-1/TRBV3-2 | TRBD2 | CASSQTSGSAPPDTQYF | TGTGCCAGCAGCCAGACCAGCGGGAGCGCCCCACCAGATACGCAGTATTTT
NA | TRBJ2-7 | TRBV29-1 | TRBD1 | CSVETGIGYEQYF | TGCAGCGTTGAGACAGGGATCGGCTACGAGCAGTACTTC
NA | TRBJ1-2 | TRBV28 | NA | CASSLSANYGYTF | TGTGCCAGCAGTTTAAGTGCTAACTATGGCTACACCTTC
NA | TRBJ2-3 | TRBV6-4 | TRBD2 | CASRSGKRTDTQYF | TGTGCCAGCCGTAGCGGGAAGCGCACAGATACGCAGTATTTT
once | TRBJ1-4 | TRBV9 | NA | CASSGDISNEKLFF | TGTGCCAGCAGCGGAGACATTTCTAATGAAAAACTGTTTTTT
few | TRBJ2-1 | TRBV7-2 | TRBD2 | CASSSIAGVTEQFF | TGTGCCAGCAGCTCCATAGCGGGAGTGACGGAGCAGTTCTTC
NA | TRBJ2-5 | TRBV5-1 | TRBD1 | CASSLQGQGIGETQYF | TGCGCCAGCAGCTTACAGGGACAGGGTATCGGAGAGACCCAGTACTTC
NA | TRBJ2-5 | TRBV14 | NA | CASSQDRNRAQETQYF | TGTGCCAGCAGCCAAGATCGTAACAGGGCACAAGAGACCCAGTACTTC
NA | TRBJ2-6 | TRBV9 | NA | CASSPSLYPGANVLTF | TGTGCCAGCAGCCCCTCCCTCTACCCTGGGGCCAACGTCCTGACTTTC
once | TRBJ2-7 | TRBV27 | NA | CASSLNGRPEQYF | TGTGCCAGCAGTTTAAACGGTCGTCCCGAGCAGTACTTC
NA | TRBJ1-6 | TRBV5-6 | NA | CASSLLADTSPLHF | TGTGCCAGCAGCTTGTTGGCTGATACCTCACCCCTCCACTTT
NA | TRBJ2-3 | TRBV27 | NA | CASSSYLLDTQYF | TGTGCCAGCAGTTCCTATCTTTTGGATACGCAGTATTTT
once | TRBJ2-5 | TRBV6-6 | TRBD2 | CASSRPRGIGGGRETQYF | TGTGCCAGCAGTCGACCTCGGGGAATCGGGGGGGGAAGAGAGACCCAGTACTTC
once | TRBJ2-5 | TRBV6-5 | NA | CASSYRQSFQETQYF | TGTGCCAGCAGTTATCGACAGTCCTTCCAAGAGACCCAGTACTTC
few | TRBJ2-7 | TRBV28 | NA | CASGESGDTYEQYF | TGTGCCAGCGGGGAGAGCGGGGACACCTACGAGCAGTACTTC
NA | TRBJ2-3 | TRBV28 | NA | CASSLSGDGTDTQYF | TGTGCCAGCAGTTTATCGGGAGATGGGACAGATACGCAGTATTTT
NA | TRBJ2-1 | TRBV19 | TRBD2 | CASSTGLAGVDNEQFF | TGTGCCAGTAGTACAGGACTAGCGGGAGTAGACAATGAGCAGTTCTTC
NA | TRBJ1-2 | TRBV4-3 | TRBD1 | CASSPRTGGGGVLGYTF | TGCGCCAGCAGCCCCAGGACAGGGGGCGGCGGGGTTCTTGGCTACACCTTC
NA | TRBJ2-7 | TRBV27 | NA | CASSFHNNYEQYF | TGTGCCAGCAGTTTCCACAACAACTACGAGCAGTACTTC
NA | TRBJ1-1 | TRBV5-8 | NA | CASSLAGVMNTEAFF | TGTGCCAGCAGCTTGGCGGGGGTCATGAACACTGAAGCTTTCTTT
NA | TRBJ2-3 | TRBV24-1 | TRBD1 | CATSGPGQGVTPDTQYF | TGTGCCACCAGTGGGCCGGGACAGGGGGTTACTCCAGATACGCAGTATTTT
NA | TRBJ2-1 | TRBV14 | NA | CASSQDDLMNEQFF | TGTGCCAGCAGCCAAGATGACCTTATGAATGAGCAGTTCTTC
NA | TRBJ1-2 | TRBV6-2/TRBV6-3 | NA | CASSRESFDGYTF | TGTGCCAGCAGCCGGGAGTCGTTTGACGGCTACACCTTC
NA | TRBJ1-2 | TRBV19 | NA | CASMLRGANYGYTF | TGTGCCAGTATGCTCCGGGGAGCAAACTATGGCTACACCTTC
few | TRBJ2-7 | TRBV5-4 | NA | CASSFASSNYEQYF | TGTGCCAGCAGCTTCGCTAGCTCTAACTACGAGCAGTACTTC
few | TRBJ1-2 | TRBV12-3/TRBV12-4 | TRBD1 | CASSTQTGQGYTF | TGTGCCAGCAGTACACAGACAGGGCAAGGCTACACCTTC
NA | TRBJ2-3 | TRBV10-3 | NA | CAISDANGADTQYF | TGTGCCATCAGTGACGCGAACGGGGCAGATACGCAGTATTTT
once | TRBJ2-4 | TRBV6-4 | NA | CASSDGGNKNIQYF | TGTGCCAGCAGTGACGGGGGGAACAAAAACATTCAGTACTTC
NA | TRBJ2-3 | TRBV11-2 | NA | CASSLSAGFTDTQYF | TGTGCCAGCAGCTTAAGCGCGGGATTCACAGATACGCAGTATTTT
NA | TRBJ1-3 | TRBV28 | TRBD1 | CASSPGDRGSGNTIYF | TGTGCCAGCAGTCCCGGGGACAGGGGGTCCGGAAACACCATATATTTT
NA | TRBJ1-1 | TRBV6-2/TRBV6-3 | NA | CASSYVRDTEAFF | TGTGCCAGCAGTTATGTCCGGGACACTGAAGCTTTCTTT
NA | TRBJ2-7 | TRBV19 | TRBD2 | CASSTASGDYEQYF | TGTGCCAGTAGTACCGCTAGCGGGGACTACGAGCAGTACTTC